These 20 T cell receptor beta chains were sequenced from one sample in a study of blood T cell repertoires in COVID-19. Assay used: immunoSEQ multiplex PCR; TCRdb lists only in-frame clones, some missing. In the table there are roughly 250,000 clones, 65% to 85% of which are singletons. Input material: peripheral blood. All receptors derive from a person aged 65 to 79 with COVID-19, enrolled during active disease.

About this clone itself: Other DNA sequences in this sample translate to the same CDR3. The chain carries TRBV9 and TRBJ1-2; D ambiguous. Germline values: CDR1 SGDLS, CDR2 YYNGEE. The CDR3 sequence is 13 residues long. V lost 3 bases and J 5 bases, leaving 11 bases between the germline ends. The CDR3 reads CASSATGGYGYTF. The CDR3 DNA sequence: TGTGCCAGCAGCGCTACCGGAGGGTATGGCTACACCTTC.

The chain carries TRBV7-8 and TRBJ2-2; a possible D gene is TRBD1 (6 bases). Trimming pared 5 bases from V and 5 bases from J, leaving 12 bases between. Germline V gene sequence: CDR1 SGHVS, CDR2 FQNEAQ. The CDR3 runs to 14 residues. The CDR3 is CASSLGQPTGELFF. CDR3 sequence (DNA): TGTGCCAGCAGCCTCGGACAGCCGACCGGGGAGCTGTTTTTT.

This chain links TRBV25-1 with TRBJ2-1; 11 nucleotides align to TRBD2. CDR1 MGHDK and CDR2 SYGVNS come from the germline V gene. The CDR3 extends over 13 amino acids. V shed 6 bases and J 8 bases; nucleotides not matched to a gene: 3. The CDR3 DNA sequence: TGTGCCAGCAGAACTAGCGGGAGATATGAGCAGTTCTTC. This gives the protein CASRTSGRYEQFF.

J is TRBJ1-6 and V is TRBV18; D remains ambiguous. The CDR3 runs to 17 residues. V was shortened by 3 bases and J by 0 bases, with 12 bases between the two germline ends. Looked up from germline, CDR1 is KGHSH and CDR2 is LQKENI. The DNA for the CDR3 is TGTGCCAGCTCACCGGCCTCCGCAGGCTCCTATAATTCACCCCTCCACTTT. It translates to CASSPASAGSYNSPLHF.

V gene TRBV4-3 combines with J gene TRBJ2-2, with a weak D call TRBD1 (6 bases). Trimming cost V 0 bases and J 7 bases, with 12 bases left between them. The CDR3 covers 15 residues. Germline lookup yields CDR1 LGHNA and CDR2 YSLEER. CDR3: CASSQDVDSRGELFF. For the CDR3, the DNA is TGCGCCAGCAGCCAAGATGTGGACAGCCGCGGGGAGCTGTTTTTT.

V is TRBV7-2 and J is TRBJ2-3, with 7 nucleotides matching TRBD1. The germline V gene has CDR1 SGHTA and CDR2 FQGNSA. Unmatched junction bases numbered 4, after V lost 1 base and J lost 3 bases. The CDR3 runs to 15 residues. CDR3 amino acids: CASSLEGGGTDTQYF. The CDR3 DNA reads as TGTGCCAGCAGCTTAGAAGGGGGCGGAACAGATACGCAGTATTTT.

This clone was picked up a small number of times. V usage is TRBV2 and J usage is TRBJ1-5, with a tentative D call TRBD1 (5 bases). V lost 3 bases and J lost 2, with 14 bases in between. Germline values: CDR1 SNHLY, CDR2 FYNNEI. The CDR3 totals 16 residues. The CDR3 DNA is TGTGCCAGCAGTGACTTCGGGGGATTAGGCAATCAGCCCCAGCATTTT. Protein product: CASSDFGGLGNQPQHF.

On this clone: Compared with germline, one end of the junction differs, possibly owing to a read error. This chain uses TRBV11-2 with TRBJ1-3; TRBD1 matches at 7 bases. The germline gives CDR1 SGHAT, CDR2 FQNNGV. The CDR3 consists of 14 residues. CDR3 loop: CASSQGQTGNTIYF. The CDR3 bases are TGTGCCAGCAGCCAGGGACAGACTGGGAACACCATATATTTT.

The chain links TRBV27 to TRBJ2-3, with TRBD2 matching over 11 bases. The V and J ends lost 1 base and 2 bases, in that order; junction bases with no gene match: 5. The CDR3 is 17 residues long. The germline V gene has CDR1 MNHEY and CDR2 SMNVEV (reference sequence). The CDR3, as DNA: TGTGCCAGCAGTTTATGGAATAGCGGGGGGGCCACAGATACGCAGTATTTT. Protein: CASSLWNSGGATDTQYF.

For the CDR3, the DNA is TGTGCCAGCCGCGGACTAGCAACAGATACGCAGTATTTT. Translation gives CASRGLATDTQYF. The chain has TRBV27 and TRBJ2-3; 8 nucleotides align to TRBD2. The V gene end was trimmed by 8 bases and the J gene end by 3 bases; junction bases not matched to a gene: 4. Germline-derived CDR1 and CDR2 are MNHEY and SMNVEV (reference sequence). CDR3 length: 13 amino acids.

The rearrangement links TRBV6-5 to TRBJ2-2; TRBD1 matches 8 bases. The germline V gene has CDR1 MNHEY and CDR2 SVGAGI. With 6 bases clipped from V and 2 bases from J, the junction kept 2 bases outside the gene matches. The CDR3 is made up of 14 amino acids. The DNA of the CDR3 is TGTGCCAGCAGGGGACAGGTCAACACCGGGGAGCTGTTTTTT. Its translation is CASRGQVNTGELFF.

This clone was seen a handful of times. The chain couples TRBV7-9 to TRBJ1-2; D is possibly TRBD1 (6 bases). The CDR3 loop spans 15 amino acids. Between the trimmed V and J ends, which lost 5 bases and 10 bases, there was a span of 23 bases. CDR1 and CDR2 from the germline V gene are SEHNR and FQNEAQ (reference sequence). The CDR3 DNA sequence: TGTGCCAGCAGCCGCTCTACCAATGGACAGTCCATCTACACCTTC. It codes for CASSRSTNGQSIYTF.

This rearrangement joins TRBV6-6 to TRBJ1-1, with a weak D call TRBD1 (5 bases). Germline CDR1 reads MNHNY; CDR2 reads SVGAGI (reference sequence). The ends were cut back, 6 bases at V and 6 bases at J, with 17 bases in the middle. This CDR3 is built from 14 residues. The CDR3 loop is CASSPPGVGAEAFF. The CDR3 DNA reads TGTGCCAGCAGCCCGCCTGGGGTAGGGGCTGAAGCTTTCTTT.

This sequence joins TRBV5-1 and TRBJ2-7; TRBD1 matches at 8 bases. This CDR3 region has 14 residues. The junction had 6 bases not matched to a gene; V was cut back by 2 bases and J by 5 bases. Germline V gives CDR1 SGHRS, CDR2 YFSETQ. For the CDR3, the DNA is TGCGCCAGCAGCTTCGAGACAGGGGTCCACGAGCAGTACTTC. Protein product: CASSFETGVHEQYF.

In this sample, this clone turned up once. This chain links TRBV5-4 with TRBJ2-2; 12 bases map to TRBD2. Germline V CDR1 and CDR2: SGHNT, YYREEE (reference sequence). The CDR3 contains 18 residues. Trimming removed 3 bases from V and 5 bases from J; junction bases left unmatched: 11. The CDR3 here is CASSYRLAGAEGTGELFF. DNA of the CDR3: TGTGCCAGCAGCTACCGACTAGCGGGAGCGGAGGGGACCGGGGAGCTGTTTTTT.

V usage is TRBV28 and J usage is TRBJ1-5; no reliable D call. In germline, CDR1 is MDHEN, CDR2 SYDVKM. The CDR3 sequence is 16 residues long. V was pared by 2 bases and J by 0 bases, with 11 bases between. This CDR3 reads CASSLTRSISNQPQHF. The CDR3 DNA follows: TGTGCCAGCAGTTTAACGAGGAGTATTAGCAATCAGCCCCAGCATTTT.

The rearrangement joins TRBV7-6 to TRBJ2-5; 8 positions match TRBD1. Germline V lookup: CDR1 SGHVS, CDR2 FNYEAQ. The CDR3 runs to 15 residues. V lost 5 bases and J lost 2; bases outside the gene matches: 7. The CDR3 DNA reads as TGTGCCAGCAGCCCGGACAGGGCGATTCAAGAGACCCAGTACTTC. Its protein product is CASSPDRAIQETQYF.

The chain recombines TRBV6-2 or TRBV6-3 with TRBJ2-7; 8 bases align to TRBD1. The CDR3 is made up of 18 amino acids. Trimming removed 6 bases from V and 1 base from J; junction bases left unmatched: 17. Germline assignment: CDR1 MNHEY and CDR2 SVGEGT. As DNA, the CDR3 is TGTGCCAGCAGCTTCGGACAGGGATCGTCCGCCGTTTCCTACGAGCAGTACTTC. It translates to CASSFGQGSSAVSYEQYF.

The chain is built from TRBV3-1 (or the pseudogene TRBV3-2) and TRBJ1-3, with D tentatively TRBD1 (6 bases). The V gene's germline CDR1 is LGHDT and CDR2 YNNKEL (reference sequence). This CDR3 spans 15 amino acids. The V end was cut by 3 bases, the J end by 7 bases, with 16 bases between. The CDR3 DNA reads TGTGCCAGCAGCCAGAAGACGACAGGAGGCAACACCATATATTTT. Its translation is CASSQKTTGGNTIYF.

V usage is TRBV7-2 and J usage is TRBJ2-1; D might be TRBD1 (6 bases). Germline V gives CDR1 SGHTA, CDR2 FQGNSA. CDR3 size: 12 residues. The V and J ends lost 7 bases and 6 bases respectively, with 10 bases between them. The chain's CDR3 is CASTLDSNEQFF. CDR3 nucleotides: TGTGCCAGCACCTTGGACAGCAATGAGCAGTTCTTC.